The clone carrying this T cell receptor (beta chain) was recorded once. Antigen: not known. The sample is drawn from a study of PD-1 blockade in classical Hodgkin lymphoma. Turning to the study itself: Patients were given intravenous nivolumab, 3 mg/kg, every 2 weeks.

The sample's time point: cycle 4 day 1 (C4D1), after less than 7 weeks of nivolumab. Brentuximab vedotin exposure varied, and every patient relapsed after autologous stem cell transplantation. Using immunoSEQ multiplex PCR, the repertoire was profiled, and TCRdb retains in-frame clones only, with some absent. The sample holds approximately 65,000 clones, about 90% seen once. Overall study findings and caveats: Whereas CD4+ TCR diversity had risen significantly by C4D1, CD8+ TCR diversity had not. Any patient who commenced nivolumab under 1 year after ASCT was excluded.

Trimming left V 2 bases short and J 4 bases short, with 12 bases between. CDR1 is SGHTS, CDR2 YDEGEE, per germline. CDR3 length equals 14 residues. The sequencing here drew on peripheral blood mononuclear cells (PBMCs), taken before the fourth cycle of nivolumab. The J gene is TRBJ1-2, the V gene TRBV5-8; no clear D. The receptor's source is a human donor with classical Hodgkin lymphoma. CDR3 in DNA: TGTGCCAGCAGCTTAGGCGGTCCTGGCTATGGCTACACCTTC. It yields the protein CASSLGGPGYGYTF.